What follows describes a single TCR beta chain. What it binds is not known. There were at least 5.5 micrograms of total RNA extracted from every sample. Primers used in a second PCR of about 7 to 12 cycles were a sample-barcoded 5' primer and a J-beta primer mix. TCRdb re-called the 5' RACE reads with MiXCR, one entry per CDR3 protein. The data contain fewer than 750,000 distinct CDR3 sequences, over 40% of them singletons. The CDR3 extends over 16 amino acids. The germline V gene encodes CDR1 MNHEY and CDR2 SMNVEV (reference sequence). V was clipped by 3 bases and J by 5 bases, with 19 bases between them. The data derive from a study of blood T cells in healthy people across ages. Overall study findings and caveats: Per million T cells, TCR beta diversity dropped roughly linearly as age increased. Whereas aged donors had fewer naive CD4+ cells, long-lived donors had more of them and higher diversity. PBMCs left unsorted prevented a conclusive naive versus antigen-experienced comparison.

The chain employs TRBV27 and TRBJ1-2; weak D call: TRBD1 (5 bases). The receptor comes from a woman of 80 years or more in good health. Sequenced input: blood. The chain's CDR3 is CASSFSGADGGYGYTF. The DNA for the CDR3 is TGTGCCAGCAGTTTTTCCGGGGCCGACGGTGGATATGGCTACACCTTC.